This TCR beta chain was sequenced for a study of identical twins. Unique molecular identifiers were present on cDNA, and template switching added a universal primer site. TCRdb called the 5' RACE reads again in MiXCR, with one record for every CDR3 protein. The table records roughly 1,500,000 distinct CDR3 sequences, around a third of them present only once. V shed 5 bases and J 8 bases; nucleotides not matched to a gene: 10. The V gene's germline CDR1 is MNHEY and CDR2 SMNVEV (reference sequence). The CDR3 loop spans 15 amino acids. This clonotype came up a few times. Its antigen is still unknown. Study results and caveats: Fewer insertions characterized abundant cord blood beta clonotypes, whereas memory repertoires showed none. Compared with models, monozygotic twins showed more out-of-frame TCR alpha sharing. Out-of-frame alpha sequences common to twins exhibited an excess of low generation probability.

The sequencing sample was made of cord blood. This chain joins TRBV27 and TRBJ1-4, with 8 bases fitting TRBD1. This TCR was sampled from a newborn girl in good health. CDR3 residues: CASSALGTGGEKLFF. In DNA form, the CDR3 reads TGTGCCAGCAGTGCCTTAGGGACAGGAGGCGAAAAACTGTTTTTT. The whole variable domain, filled in from reference TRBV27 and TRBJ1-4, reads EAQVTQNPRYLITVTGKKLTVTCSQNMNHEYMSWYRQDPGLGLRQIYYSMNVEVTDKGDVPEGYKVSRKEKRNFPLILESPSPNQTSLYFCASSALGTGGEKLFFGSGTQLSVL.